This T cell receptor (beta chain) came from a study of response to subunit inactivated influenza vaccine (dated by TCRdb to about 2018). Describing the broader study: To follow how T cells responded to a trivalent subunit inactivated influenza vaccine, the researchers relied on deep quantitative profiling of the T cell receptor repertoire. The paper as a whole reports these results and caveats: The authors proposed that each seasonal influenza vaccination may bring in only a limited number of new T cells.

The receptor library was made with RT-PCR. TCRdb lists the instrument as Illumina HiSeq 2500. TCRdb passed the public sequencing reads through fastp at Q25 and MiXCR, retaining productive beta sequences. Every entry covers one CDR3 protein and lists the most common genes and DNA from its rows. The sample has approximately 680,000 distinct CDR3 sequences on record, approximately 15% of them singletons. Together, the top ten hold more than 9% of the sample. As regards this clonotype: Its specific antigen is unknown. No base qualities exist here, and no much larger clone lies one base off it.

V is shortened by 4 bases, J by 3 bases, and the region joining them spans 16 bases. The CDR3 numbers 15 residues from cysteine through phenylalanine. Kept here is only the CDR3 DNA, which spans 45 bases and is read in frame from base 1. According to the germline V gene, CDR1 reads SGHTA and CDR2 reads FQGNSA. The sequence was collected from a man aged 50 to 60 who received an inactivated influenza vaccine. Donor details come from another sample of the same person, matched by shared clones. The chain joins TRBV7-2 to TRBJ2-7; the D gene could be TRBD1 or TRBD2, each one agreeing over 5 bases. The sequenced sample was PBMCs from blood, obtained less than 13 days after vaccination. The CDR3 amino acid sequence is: CASSSPRDLIYEQYF. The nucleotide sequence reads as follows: TGTGCCAGCAGCTCTCCCCGGGACCTCATCTACGAGCAGTACTTC. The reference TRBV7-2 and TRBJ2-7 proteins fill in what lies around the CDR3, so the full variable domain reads GAGVSQSPSNKVTEKGKDVELRCDPISGHTALYWYRQSLGQGLEFLIYFQGNSAPDKSGLPSDRFSAERTGGSVSTLTIQRTQQEDSAVYLCASSSPRDLIYEQYFGPGTRLTVT.